The present T cell receptor beta chain was sequenced within a study of blood T cells in healthy people across ages. This clonotype showed up just once. A second PCR of about 6 to 11 cycles used a sample-barcoded 5' primer and a J-beta primer mix. TCRdb redid the calling of the 5' RACE reads with MiXCR, one entry per CDR3 protein. In the table there are around 620,000 distinct CDR3 sequences, approximately 27% of which are singletons. With 0 bases clipped from V and 6 bases from J, the junction kept 5 bases outside the gene matches. Germline CDR1 is LGHDT and CDR2 is YNNKEL (reference sequence). This CDR3 contains 15 residues.

This TCR was recovered from a woman in her sixties or seventies in good health. The gene calls are TRBV3-1 and TRBJ2-7; 10 positions match TRBD2. Sequencing was done on a sample of blood. The CDR3 spells CASSQELAGDGEQYF. CDR3 coding DNA: TGTGCCAGCAGCCAAGAGCTAGCGGGAGACGGCGAGCAGTACTTC.